This T cell receptor beta chain stems from a study of radiotherapy plus CTLA-4 blockade in lung cancer. With 7 bases removed from V and 1 base from J, the gap between germline ends came to 9 bases. Per the germline V gene, CDR1 is SNHLY and CDR2 is FYNNEI. This CDR3 region has 13 residues. Study outcomes and limitations: How blood T cell clones changed early, along with interferon-beta, reportedly forecast response best. Expansion of tumor-derived TCR clones was observed in blood after radiotherapy plus ipilimumab.

Regarding this clone: Its antigen is unidentified.

Method: immunoSEQ multiplex PCR; TCRdb's copy keeps in-frame clones and lacks some. The sample holds around 90,000 clones, 80% to 90% seen once. This chain joins TRBV2 and TRBJ2-3; D is undetermined. The sequencing here drew on peripheral blood, taken from a patient treated with radiotherapy plus ipilimumab. The clonotype was recovered from a human donor with non-small cell lung cancer who had stable disease on radiotherapy plus ipilimumab. CDR3: CASKADRTDTQYF. CDR3 coding DNA: TGTGCCAGCAAGGCCGACCGCACAGATACGCAGTATTTT.